What follows are 7 T cell receptor beta chains derived from one specimen sequenced in a study of shared clonotypes between healthy human individuals. Here immunoSEQ multiplex PCR was the method, and the copy in TCRdb shows in-frame clones only, minus some. The sample has millions of clones, more than 90% seen once; the top ten hold over 0.12%. Sequenced material: naive CD4+ T cells sorted from blood. Described subset: CD45RA+ positively selected. The receptors stem from a man between 18 and 35 years old in good health.

The rearrangement joins TRBV30 to TRBJ2-3; 11 bases are shared with TRBD1. Germline V lookup: CDR1 GTSNPN, CDR2 SVGIG (reference sequence). CDR3 length: 16 residues. After removal of 3 bases from V and 3 bases from J, the junction contained 8 bases not matched to a gene. In DNA, the CDR3 is TGTGCCTGGAGAGCCCAGGACAGGGGGCCAACAGATACGCAGTATTTT. Protein: CAWRAQDRGPTDTQYF.

Notes on this clone: In the same sample, other DNA sequences code for this CDR3. V gene TRBV9 combines with J gene TRBJ2-1, with D tentatively TRBD1 (5 bases). The germline V gene encodes CDR1 SGDLS and CDR2 YYNGEE. This CDR3 comprises 15 residues. With 0 bases removed from V and 5 bases from J, the gap between germline ends came to 12 bases. The DNA for the CDR3 is TGTGCCAGCAGCGTAGACGGTAGGGGAAACAATGAGCAGTTCTTC. Residues: CASSVDGRGNNEQFF.

The J gene is TRBJ2-3, the V gene TRBV2; tentative D call: TRBD2 (6 bases). Trimming left V 2 bases short and J 2 bases short, with 20 bases between. The CDR3 is made up of 18 amino acids. Per the germline V gene, CDR1 is SNHLY and CDR2 is FYNNEI. The CDR3 here is CASSELPGLPGSTDTQYF. In DNA form, the CDR3 reads TGTGCCAGCAGTGAATTGCCGGGACTCCCGGGGTCCACAGATACGCAGTATTTT.

This clone has only one observation. The chain joins TRBV28 to TRBJ1-1; D uncertain. V shed 4 bases and J shed 1 base, with 10 bases lying between them. This CDR3 is built from 14 residues. From germline, CDR1 is MDHEN and CDR2 SYDVKM. The CDR3: CASSSAAKNTEAFF. The CDR3 DNA is TGTGCCAGCAGTTCGGCGGCAAAGAACACTGAAGCTTTCTTT.

The chain is built from TRBV6-5 and TRBJ1-2; tentatively, D is TRBD1 (5 bases). Germline CDR1 and CDR2: MNHEY and SVGAGI. V gave up 9 bases and J gave up 4 bases, with 15 bases separating them. The length of the CDR3 is 13 residues. As DNA, the CDR3 is TGTGCCAGTCGGGGACCGTTGTTCTATGGCTACACCTTC. Translation gives CASRGPLFYGYTF.

The chain recombines TRBV5-1 with TRBJ2-3; TRBD2 matches 13 bases. After removal of 0 bases from V and 2 bases from J, the junction contained 12 bases not matched to a gene. CDR1 is SGHRS, CDR2 YFSETQ, per germline. This CDR3 has 20 residues. CDR3 nucleotides: TGCGCCAGCAGCTTGGATCCCCTTGGGACTAGCGGGAAATTCACAGATACGCAGTATTTT. It translates to CASSLDPLGTSGKFTDTQYF.

The chain joins TRBV25-1 to TRBJ2-3; D possibly corresponds to TRBD2 (6 bases). V dropped 6 bases and J dropped 5 bases, with 15 bases sitting between them. There are 14 residues in the CDR3. Germline CDR1 is MGHDK and CDR2 is SYGVNS. CDR3 loop: CASRRRQAGDTQYF. The CDR3, as DNA: TGTGCCAGCAGGAGAAGGCAAGCGGGAGATACGCAGTATTTT. The full variable domain, in which reference TRBV25-1 and TRBJ2-3 provide the parts outside the CDR3, is EADIYQTPRYLVIGTGKKITLECSQTMGHDKMYWYQQDPGMELHLIHYSYGVNSTEKGDLSSESTVSRIRTEHFPLTLESARPSHTSQYLCASRRRQAGDTQYFGPGTRLTVL.